This entry is about one T cell receptor beta chain. In the source study's methods: Reference gene primer amplification gave nucleated cell count estimates. Clones were sequenced by immunoSEQ multiplex PCR, and TCRdb holds only the in-frame ones, with some missing. For V, J and clone size, that table is used; D and trimming come from the DNA. The sample carries 130,000 or so clones, about four fifths recorded once. This record belongs to a study of blood T cell repertoires in COVID-19. Looking at the study overall: The United States, Italy and Spain supplied acute and convalescent COVID-19 samples.

Trimming removed 3 bases from V and 4 bases from J, with 15 bases in between. There are 15 residues in the CDR3. Germline loops: CDR1 LNHDA, CDR2 SQIVND (reference sequence). Sequencing was done on a sample of peripheral blood. The rearrangement joins TRBV19 to TRBJ1-1; D not certain. This TCR was recovered from a human donor in a cohort sampled during active COVID-19. The CDR3 sequence is CASSMQAYGPTEAFF. The CDR3 DNA follows: TGTGCCAGTAGTATGCAGGCTTATGGGCCCACTGAAGCTTTCTTT.